These T cell receptor beta chains were read from a single sample in a study of sequential checkpoint blockade in melanoma. The repertoire was sequenced with immunoSEQ multiplex PCR; TCRdb's copy has only in-frame clones and lacks some. The sample shows around 34,000 clones, around 82% of them seen only once. Sample: CD8+ T cells sorted from blood (inferred from file names), taken from a patient given nivolumab and ipilimumab in sequence. The source of these receptors is a human donor with melanoma. Both conserved end residues are trimmed from each CDR3. Each record gives: V gene, D gene, J gene, CDR3 protein. A D gene is named only where the DNA matches it firmly.

TRBV5-6	TRBD1	TRBJ1-5	ASSVGTEGNQPQH
TRBV28	.	TRBJ1-1	ASSLPENTEAF
TRBV11-2	.	TRBJ1-1	ASSPGQGSLNTEAF
TRBV28	TRBD2	TRBJ2-7	ASSFPSGSYEQY
TRBV19	TRBD1	TRBJ2-7	ASSIAGTGVEQY
TRBV27	TRBD1	TRBJ1-5	ASSYGGQKNQPQH
TRBV30	TRBD1	TRBJ1-4	AWSVTGDEKLF
TRBV10-2	.	TRBJ2-7	ASSEIVAYEQY
TRBV2	.	TRBJ1-5	ASRGSYSNQPQH
TRBV28	.	TRBJ1-2	ASSGRGDYGYT
TRBV7-9	.	TRBJ1-4	ASTAGEEKLF
TRBV11-2	.	TRBJ1-2	ASSLDGQGPEKYYGYT
TRBV6-6	.	TRBJ1-2	ASSYAGEHYGYT
TRBV7-9	TRBD1	TRBJ2-7	ASSLGDRGYYEQY
TRBV21-1	.	TRBJ1-5	ASSFQTGIGNQPQH
TRBV25-1	.	TRBJ1-1	ASSVQGGITEAF
TRBV30	.	TRBJ1-5	AWSRQAWNSNQPQH
TRBV5-6	.	TRBJ2-7	ASSALGAGAYEQY
TRBV30	TRBD2	TRBJ2-1	AWSVLWGRDEFNEQF
TRBV5-1	TRBD2	TRBJ2-3	ASSPNLAGGFTDTQY
TRBV2	.	TRBJ1-2	ASDPGTNYGYT
TRBV7-9	TRBD2	TRBJ2-1	ASSSLAGATYNEQF
TRBV5-4	TRBD1	TRBJ1-2	ASTKTGGRYGYT
TRBV7-2	.	TRBJ2-1	ASSLVPVADEQF
TRBV28	TRBD1	TRBJ1-5	ASSLYRGNGQPQH
TRBV7-9	.	TRBJ1-5	ASSLQGSSNQPQH
TRBV4-1	.	TRBJ1-5	ASSRSQGPQPQH
TRBV19	TRBD1	TRBJ1-4	ASQALKVTGESEKLF
TRBV7-9	.	TRBJ1-2	ASSLTDYGYA
TRBV27	.	TRBJ1-4	ASSPDPGMGEKLF
TRBV19	.	TRBJ1-2	ASSWQNYGYT